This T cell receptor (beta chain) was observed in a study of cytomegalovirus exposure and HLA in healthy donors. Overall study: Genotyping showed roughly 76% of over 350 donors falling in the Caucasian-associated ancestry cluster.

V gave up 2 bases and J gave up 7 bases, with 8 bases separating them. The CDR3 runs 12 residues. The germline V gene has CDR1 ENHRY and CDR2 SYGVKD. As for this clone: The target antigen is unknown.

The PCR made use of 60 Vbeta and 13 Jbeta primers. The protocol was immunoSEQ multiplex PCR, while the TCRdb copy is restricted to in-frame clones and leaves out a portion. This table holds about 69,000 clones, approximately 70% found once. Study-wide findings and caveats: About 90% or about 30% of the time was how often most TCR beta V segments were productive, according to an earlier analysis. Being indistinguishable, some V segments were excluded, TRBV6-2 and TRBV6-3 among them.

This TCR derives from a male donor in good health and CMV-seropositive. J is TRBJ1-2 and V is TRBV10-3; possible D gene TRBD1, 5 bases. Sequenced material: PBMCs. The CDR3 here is CAISEETAGYTF. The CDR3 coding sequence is TGTGCCATCAGTGAGGAGACAGCTGGCTACACCTTC.